Listed here are 9 T cell receptor beta chains from one sample, sequenced in a study of T cell responses to AZD1222 COVID-19 vaccine. Data came from immunoSEQ multiplex PCR; TCRdb stores just in-frame clones and leaves some out. Of 100,000 to 150,000 clones listed, around 92% are singletons. Material: peripheral blood, obtained 28 days after the second AZD1222 dose. These receptors all stem from an adult who received the AZD1222 COVID-19 vaccine.

V usage is TRBV12-3 or TRBV12-4 and J usage is TRBJ2-1, with D possibly TRBD1 on 5 matching bases. V lost 1 base, J lost 6 bases, and 7 bases lay in between. The CDR3 consists of 13 residues. The CDR3 nucleotides are TGTGCCAGCAGTTTAGGACAGATCAATGAGCAGTTCTTC. This encodes CASSLGQINEQFF.

The chain combines TRBV7-9 with TRBJ2-7; TRBD1 might be the D (6 bases). CDR1 SEHNR and CDR2 FQNEAQ come from the germline V gene (reference sequence). The CDR3 has 14 amino acids. The V gene lost 5 bases and the J gene lost 3 bases, with 14 bases spanning the gap. CDR3 protein: CASSRGTRFYEQYF. DNA for the CDR3: TGTGCCAGCAGCAGGGGGACAAGGTTCTACGAGCAGTACTTC.

This chain links TRBV5-8 with TRBJ2-3; TRBD2 aligns across 13 bases. Germline V gene data show CDR1 as SGHTS and CDR2 as YDEGEE. The CDR3 length is 16 residues. Trimming at V came to 3 bases and at J to 4 bases, leaving 5 bases not matched to a gene. The CDR3 reads CASSSRLAGGADTQYF. The CDR3, as DNA: TGTGCCAGCAGCTCTAGACTAGCGGGGGGTGCAGATACGCAGTATTTT.

This clone was picked up one time. The chain is built from TRBV28 and TRBJ2-7; TRBD2 aligns across 8 bases. After removal of 1 base from V and 3 bases from J, the junction contained 2 bases not matched to a gene. CDR1 MDHEN and CDR2 SYDVKM come from the germline V gene. The CDR3 runs to 14 residues. The CDR3 spells CASSLYGRGYEQYV. DNA of the CDR3: TGTGCCAGCAGTTTATACGGGAGGGGCTACGAGCAGTACGTC.

V usage is TRBV30 and J usage is TRBJ1-2; weak D call: TRBD1 (6 bases). The CDR3 contains 16 residues. Trimming removed 0 bases at V and 11 bases at J, with 25 bases between. Germline CDR1 is GTSNPN and CDR2 is SVGIG (reference sequence). The CDR3 DNA sequence: TGTGCCTGGAGTGTACAAGGGGGAATCCCCCCTCTATGGTACACCTTC. Translated: CAWSVQGGIPPLWYTF.

The chain employs TRBV19 and TRBJ1-4; D gene uncertain. The germline V and J ends were trimmed by 7 bases and 0 bases, with 15 bases remaining between them. CDR1 is LNHDA and CDR2 is SQIVND in the germline V gene (reference sequence). The CDR3 runs to 16 residues. The CDR3 DNA follows: TGTGCCAGTACTTCCGCACACGCCGCAACTAATGAAAAACTGTTTTTT. Residues: CASTSAHAATNEKLFF. The full variable domain, completed using reference TRBV19 and TRBJ1-4, is DGGITQSPKYLFRKEGQNVTLSCEQNLNHDAMYWYRQDPGQGLRLIYYSQIVNDFQKGDIAEGYSVSREKKESFPLTVTSAQKNPTAFYLCASTSAHAATNEKLFFGSGTQLSVL.

This sequence joins TRBV14 and TRBJ2-3; 7 bases line up with TRBD2. The CDR3 extends over 17 amino acids. The germline V gene has CDR1 SGHDN and CDR2 FVKESK. Trimming removed 0 bases from V and 0 bases from J; junction bases left unmatched: 6. The CDR3 here is CASSQDRLAFSTDTQYF. Here the CDR3 DNA reads TGTGCCAGCAGCCAAGATAGACTAGCTTTCAGCACAGATACGCAGTATTTT. The full variable domain, rest sourced from reference TRBV14 and TRBJ2-3, is EAGVTQFPSHSVIEKGQTVTLRCDPISGHDNLYWYRRVMGKEIKFLLHFVKESKQDESGMPNNRFLAERTGGTYSTLKVQPAELEDSGVYFCASSQDRLAFSTDTQYFGPGTRLTVL.

The gene calls are TRBV3-1 (or the pseudogene TRBV3-2) and TRBJ1-2; D is possibly TRBD1 (5 bases). CDR1 LGHDT and CDR2 YNNKEL come from the germline V gene (reference sequence). V was pared by 4 bases and J by 7 bases, with 16 bases between. This CDR3 is built from 14 residues. The CDR3 nucleotides are TGTGCCAGCAGCCTCCGGGAGGGGATGGGTGGCTACACCTTC. Translated, it gives CASSLREGMGGYTF.

This chain uses TRBV3-1 (or the pseudogene TRBV3-2) with TRBJ2-2; 13 nucleotides line up with TRBD2. The CDR3 runs 17 residues. Per germline, CDR1 LGHDT and CDR2 YNNKEL (reference sequence). With V trimmed by 8 bases and J by 6 bases, 12 bases remained unmatched. CDR3 region: CASRRAGTSGVSGELFF. CDR3 bases: TGTGCCAGCCGGAGGGCCGGGACTAGCGGGGTCTCCGGGGAGCTGTTTTTT.